This T cell receptor beta chain was identified in a study of vaccination and CD4 T cells after COVID-19. Study-level information: The convalescents comprised six males and four females, two of them Hispanic. A median of roughly 97 days (range 35 to 161) separated diagnosis from post-COVID sampling.

Cultured CD4+ T cells had their DNA profiled by the Oncomine TCR Beta short-read assay. TCRdb re-derived calls from the PCR reads in MiXCR, one entry per CDR3 protein. This sample yields 17,000 or so distinct CDR3 sequences, of which roughly 43% are seen a single time; roughly 5.7% belongs to the top ten. As concerns this clonotype: Its antigen is undetermined.

The treatment: approximately nine-day PBMC culture with coronavirus spike peptide pools or control peptides (ViraFEST assay). CDR1 SGHVS and CDR2 FQNEAQ come from the germline V gene. CDR3 length equals 16 residues. With 5 bases removed from V and 5 bases from J, the gap between germline ends came to 21 bases. The sequence was collected from a human donor who had recovered from COVID-19. The source was CD4+ T cells from blood, cultured in vitro, collected before SARS-CoV-2 vaccination. This sequence joins TRBV7-8 and TRBJ1-2; unclear D gene. As DNA, the CDR3 is TGTGCCAGCAGCCCCAGAAGTTCGGGCAGCATATATGGCTACACCTTC. This gives the protein CASSPRSSGSIYGYTF.